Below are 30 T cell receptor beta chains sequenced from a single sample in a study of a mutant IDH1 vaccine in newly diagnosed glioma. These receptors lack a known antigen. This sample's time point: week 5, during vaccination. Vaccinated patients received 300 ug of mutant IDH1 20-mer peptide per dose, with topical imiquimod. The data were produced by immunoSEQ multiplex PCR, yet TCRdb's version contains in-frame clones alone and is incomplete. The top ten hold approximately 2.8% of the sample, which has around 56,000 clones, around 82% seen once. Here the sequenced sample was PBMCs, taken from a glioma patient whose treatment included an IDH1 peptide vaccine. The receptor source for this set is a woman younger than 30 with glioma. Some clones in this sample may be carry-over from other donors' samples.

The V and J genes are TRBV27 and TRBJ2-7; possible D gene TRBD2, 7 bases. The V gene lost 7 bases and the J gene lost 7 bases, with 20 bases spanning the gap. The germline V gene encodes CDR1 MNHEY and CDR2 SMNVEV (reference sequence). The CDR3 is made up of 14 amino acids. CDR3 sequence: CASKISAGAREQYF. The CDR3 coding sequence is TGTGCCAGCAAAATCAGCGCGGGGGCAAGGGAGCAGTACTTC.

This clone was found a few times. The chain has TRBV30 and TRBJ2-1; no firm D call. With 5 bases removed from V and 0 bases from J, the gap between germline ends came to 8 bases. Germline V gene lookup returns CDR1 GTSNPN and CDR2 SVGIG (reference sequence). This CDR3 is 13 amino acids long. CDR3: CAWAVSSYNEQFF. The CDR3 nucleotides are TGTGCCTGGGCGGTGAGCTCCTACAATGAGCAGTTCTTC.

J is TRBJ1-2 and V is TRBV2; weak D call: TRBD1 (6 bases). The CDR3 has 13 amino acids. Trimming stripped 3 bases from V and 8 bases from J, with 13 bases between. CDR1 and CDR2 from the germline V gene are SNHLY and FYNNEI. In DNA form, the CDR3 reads TGTGCCAGCAGTGAGGGGGGGGCCCAAGGCTACACCTTC. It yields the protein CASSEGGAQGYTF. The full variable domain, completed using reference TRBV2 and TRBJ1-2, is EPEVTQTPSHQVTQMGQEVILRCVPISNHLYFYWYRQILGQKVEFLVSFYNNEISEKSEIFDDQFSVERPDGSNFTLKIRSTKLEDSAMYFCASSEGGAQGYTFGSGTRLTVV.

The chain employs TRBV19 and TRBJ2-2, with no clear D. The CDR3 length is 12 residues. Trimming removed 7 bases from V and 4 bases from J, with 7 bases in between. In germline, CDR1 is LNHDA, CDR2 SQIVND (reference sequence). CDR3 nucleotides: TGTGCCAGTACATTTGGCACCGGGGAGCTGTTTTTT. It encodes CASTFGTGELFF.

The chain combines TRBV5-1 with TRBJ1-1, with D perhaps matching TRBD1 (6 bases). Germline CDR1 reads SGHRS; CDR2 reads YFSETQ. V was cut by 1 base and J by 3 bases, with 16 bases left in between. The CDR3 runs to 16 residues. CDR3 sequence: CASSLRPQGRYTEAFF. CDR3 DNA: TGCGCCAGCAGCTTGCGGCCACAGGGTAGGTACACTGAAGCTTTCTTT.

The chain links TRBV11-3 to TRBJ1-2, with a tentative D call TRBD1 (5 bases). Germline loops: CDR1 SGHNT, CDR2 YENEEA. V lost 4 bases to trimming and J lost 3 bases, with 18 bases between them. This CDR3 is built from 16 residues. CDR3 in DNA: TGTGCCAGCAGCTCCCAGAGGAGCGGGGGGGACTATGGCTACACCTTC. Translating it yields CASSSQRSGGDYGYTF.

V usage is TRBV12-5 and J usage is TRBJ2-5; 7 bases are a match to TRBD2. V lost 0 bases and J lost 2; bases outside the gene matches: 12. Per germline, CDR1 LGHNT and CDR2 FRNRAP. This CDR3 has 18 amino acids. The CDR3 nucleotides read TGTGCTAGTGGTTTGGTACCGGTTAGCGGGTGGATGCAAGAGACCCAGTACTTC. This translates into CASGLVPVSGWMQETQYF.

CDR3 sequence reads: CASSLPGQFSYEQYF. The CDR3 coding sequence is TGCGCCAGCAGCCTACCGGGACAGTTCTCCTACGAGCAGTACTTC. V gene TRBV5-1 combines with J gene TRBJ2-7, with 7 bases matching TRBD1. The CDR3 runs 15 residues. Germline CDR1 is SGHRS and CDR2 is YFSETQ. The V segment lost 4 bases and the J segment 0 bases; nucleotides outside the gene matches: 7.

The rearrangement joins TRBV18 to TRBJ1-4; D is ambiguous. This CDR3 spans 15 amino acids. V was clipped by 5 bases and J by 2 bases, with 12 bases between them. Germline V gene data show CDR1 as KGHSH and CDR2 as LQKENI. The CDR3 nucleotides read TGTGCCAGCTCATTTGCTCGAGGGACTAATGAAAAACTGTTTTTT. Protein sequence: CASSFARGTNEKLFF.

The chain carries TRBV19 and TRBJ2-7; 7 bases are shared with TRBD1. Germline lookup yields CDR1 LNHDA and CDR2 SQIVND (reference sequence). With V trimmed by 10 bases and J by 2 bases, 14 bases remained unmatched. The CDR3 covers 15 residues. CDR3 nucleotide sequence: TGTGCCACTCGTGATTGGGGAGACAGGGCCTACGAGCAGTACTTC. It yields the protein CATRDWGDRAYEQYF.

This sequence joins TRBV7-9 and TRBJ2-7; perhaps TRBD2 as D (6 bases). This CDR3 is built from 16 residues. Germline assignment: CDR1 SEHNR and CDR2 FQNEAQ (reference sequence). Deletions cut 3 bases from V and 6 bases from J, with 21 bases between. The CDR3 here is CASSFPGGPRDTEQYF. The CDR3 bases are TGTGCCAGCAGCTTCCCCGGGGGACCCCGCGACACCGAGCAGTACTTC.

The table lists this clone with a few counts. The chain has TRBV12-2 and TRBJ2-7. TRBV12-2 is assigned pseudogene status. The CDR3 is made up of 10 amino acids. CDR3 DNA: TGTGCAAGTCGCTTTTACGAGCAGTACTTC. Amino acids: CASRFYEQYF.

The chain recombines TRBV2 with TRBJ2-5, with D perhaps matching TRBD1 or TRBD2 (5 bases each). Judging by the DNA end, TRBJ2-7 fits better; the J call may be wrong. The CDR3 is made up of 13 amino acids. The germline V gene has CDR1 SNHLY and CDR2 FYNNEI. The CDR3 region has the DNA TGTGCCAGCAAAATAGGTGGGGGTTACGAGCAGTACTTC. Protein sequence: CASKIGGGYEQYF.

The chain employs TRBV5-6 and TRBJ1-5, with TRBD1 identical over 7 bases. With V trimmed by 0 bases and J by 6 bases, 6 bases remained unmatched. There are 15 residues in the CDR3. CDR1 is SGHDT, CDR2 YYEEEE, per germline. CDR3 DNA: TGTGCCAGCAGCTTGGCCCCGACAGGGATTCAGCCCCAGCATTTT. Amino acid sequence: CASSLAPTGIQPQHF. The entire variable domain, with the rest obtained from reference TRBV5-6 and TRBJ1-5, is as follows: DAGVTQSPTHLIKTRGQQVTLRCSPKSGHDTVSWYQQALGQGPQFIFQYYEEEERQRGNFPDRFSGHQFPNYSSELNVNALLLGDSALYLCASSLAPTGIQPQHFGDGTRLSIL.

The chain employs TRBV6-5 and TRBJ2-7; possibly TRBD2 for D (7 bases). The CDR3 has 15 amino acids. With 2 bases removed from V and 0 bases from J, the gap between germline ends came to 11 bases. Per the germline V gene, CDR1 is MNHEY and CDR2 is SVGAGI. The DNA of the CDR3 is TGTGCCAGCAGTTACGATCGGGGGGCCTCCTACGAGCAGTACTTC. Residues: CASSYDRGASYEQYF.

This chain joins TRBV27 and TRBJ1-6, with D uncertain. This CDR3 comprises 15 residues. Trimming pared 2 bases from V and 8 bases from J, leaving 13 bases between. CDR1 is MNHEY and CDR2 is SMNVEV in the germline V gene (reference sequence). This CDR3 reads CASSLRMGLDSPLHF. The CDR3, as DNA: TGTGCCAGCAGTTTACGAATGGGGTTGGATTCACCCCTCCACTTT.

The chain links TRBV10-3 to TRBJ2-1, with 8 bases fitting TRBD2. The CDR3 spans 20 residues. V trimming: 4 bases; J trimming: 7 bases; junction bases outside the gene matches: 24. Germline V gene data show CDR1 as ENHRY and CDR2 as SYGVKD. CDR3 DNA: TGTGCCATCAGTGTTCAACCCCTTAAGGGGATTTTGGGACTAGTGAATGAGCAGTTCTTC. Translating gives CAISVQPLKGILGLVNEQFF.

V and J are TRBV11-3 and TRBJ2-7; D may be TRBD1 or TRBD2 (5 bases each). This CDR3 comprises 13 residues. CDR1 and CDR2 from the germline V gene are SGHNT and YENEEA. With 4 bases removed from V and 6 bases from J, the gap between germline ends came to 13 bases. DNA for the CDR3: TGTGCCAGCAGCTCGACCACTGGGGGCGAGCAGTACTTC. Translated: CASSSTTGGEQYF.

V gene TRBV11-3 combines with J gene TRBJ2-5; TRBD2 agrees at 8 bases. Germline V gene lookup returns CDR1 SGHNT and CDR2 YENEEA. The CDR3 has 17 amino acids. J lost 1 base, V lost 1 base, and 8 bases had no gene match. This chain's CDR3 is CASSLVAGGPLQETQYF. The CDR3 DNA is TGTGCCAGCAGCTTAGTTGCGGGAGGCCCCCTCCAAGAGACCCAGTACTTC.

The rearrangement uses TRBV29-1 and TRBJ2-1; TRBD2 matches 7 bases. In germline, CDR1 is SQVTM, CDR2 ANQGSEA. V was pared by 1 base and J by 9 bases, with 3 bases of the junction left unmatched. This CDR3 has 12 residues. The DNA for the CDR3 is TGCAGCGTTGAAGCCAGCGGGGCTGAGCAGTTCTTC. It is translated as CSVEASGAEQFF.

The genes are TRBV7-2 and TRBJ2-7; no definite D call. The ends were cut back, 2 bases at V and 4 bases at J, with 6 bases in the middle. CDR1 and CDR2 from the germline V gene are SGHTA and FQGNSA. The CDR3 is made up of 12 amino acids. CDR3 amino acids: CASSLTVYEQYF. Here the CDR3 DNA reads TGTGCCAGCAGCTTAACGGTTTACGAGCAGTACTTC.

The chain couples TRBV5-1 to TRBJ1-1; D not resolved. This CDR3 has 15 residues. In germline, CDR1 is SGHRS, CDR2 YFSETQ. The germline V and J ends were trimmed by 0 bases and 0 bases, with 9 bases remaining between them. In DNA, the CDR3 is TGCGCCAGCAGCTTGGCCAGACCCATGAACACTGAAGCTTTCTTT. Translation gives CASSLARPMNTEAFF. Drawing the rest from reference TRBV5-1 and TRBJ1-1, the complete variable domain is KAGVTQTPRYLIKTRGQQVTLSCSPISGHRSVSWYQQTPGQGLQFLFEYFSETQRNKGNFPGRFSGRQFSNSRSEMNVSTLELGDSALYLCASSLARPMNTEAFFGQGTRLTVV.

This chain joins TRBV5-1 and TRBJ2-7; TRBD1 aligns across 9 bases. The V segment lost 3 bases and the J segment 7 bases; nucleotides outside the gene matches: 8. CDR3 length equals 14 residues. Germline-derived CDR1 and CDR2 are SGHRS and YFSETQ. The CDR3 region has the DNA TGCGCCAGCAGCTCGGGACAGGGATTGGAAGAGCAGTACTTC. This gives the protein CASSSGQGLEEQYF.

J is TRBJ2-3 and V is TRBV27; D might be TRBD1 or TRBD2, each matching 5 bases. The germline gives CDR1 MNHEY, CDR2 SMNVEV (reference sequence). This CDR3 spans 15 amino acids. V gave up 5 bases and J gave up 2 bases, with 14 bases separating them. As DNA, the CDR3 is TGTGCCAGCAGTATCCTCGGGGACCACACAGATACGCAGTATTTT. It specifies CASSILGDHTDTQYF.

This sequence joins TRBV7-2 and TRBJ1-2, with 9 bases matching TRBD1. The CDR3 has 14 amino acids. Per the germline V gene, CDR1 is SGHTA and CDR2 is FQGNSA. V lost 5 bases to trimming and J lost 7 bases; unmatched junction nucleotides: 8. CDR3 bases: TGTGCCAGCAGCCATGGACAGGGGAGTCGTGGCTACACCTTC. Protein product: CASSHGQGSRGYTF.

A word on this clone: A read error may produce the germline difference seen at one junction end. The CDR3 region has the DNA TGTGCCAGCCGCTTAGGGCCACCGAACTACGAGCAGTACTTC. Residues: CASRLGPPNYEQYF. The rearrangement links TRBV7-2 to TRBJ2-7; D is unclear. Per the germline V gene, CDR1 is SGHTA and CDR2 is FQGNSA. The CDR3 covers 14 residues. Together with reference TRBV7-2 and TRBJ2-7, the CDR3 gives the full variable domain: GAGVSQSPSNKVTEKGKDVELRCDPISGHTALYWYRQSLGQGLEFLIYFQGNSAPDKSGLPSDRFSAERTGGSVSTLTIQRTQQEDSAVYLCASRLGPPNYEQYFGPGTRLTVT.

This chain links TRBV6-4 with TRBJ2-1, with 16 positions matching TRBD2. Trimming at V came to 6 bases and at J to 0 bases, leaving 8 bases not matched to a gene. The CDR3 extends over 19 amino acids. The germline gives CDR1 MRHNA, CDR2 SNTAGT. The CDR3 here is CASSRQGLAGGSSYNEQFF. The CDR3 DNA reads TGTGCCAGCAGCCGACAGGGACTAGCGGGGGGGAGCTCCTACAATGAGCAGTTCTTC.

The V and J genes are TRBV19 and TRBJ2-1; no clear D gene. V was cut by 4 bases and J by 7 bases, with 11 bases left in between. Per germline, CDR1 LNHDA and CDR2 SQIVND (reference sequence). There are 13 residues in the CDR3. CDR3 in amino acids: CASSNTWGNEQFF. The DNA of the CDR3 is TGTGCCAGTAGTAACACCTGGGGAAATGAGCAGTTCTTC.

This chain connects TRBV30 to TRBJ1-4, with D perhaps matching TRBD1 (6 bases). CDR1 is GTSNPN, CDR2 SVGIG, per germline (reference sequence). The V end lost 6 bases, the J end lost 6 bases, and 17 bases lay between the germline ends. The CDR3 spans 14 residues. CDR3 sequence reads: CACQENRVYEKLFF. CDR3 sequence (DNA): TGTGCCTGTCAAGAAAACAGGGTTTATGAAAAACTGTTTTTT.

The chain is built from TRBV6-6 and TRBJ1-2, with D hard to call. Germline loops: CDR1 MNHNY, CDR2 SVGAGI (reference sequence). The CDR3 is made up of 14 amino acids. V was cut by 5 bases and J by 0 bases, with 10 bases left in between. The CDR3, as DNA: TGTGCCAGCAGTGCCGCCCAGGCTAACTATGGCTACACCTTC. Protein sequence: CASSAAQANYGYTF.